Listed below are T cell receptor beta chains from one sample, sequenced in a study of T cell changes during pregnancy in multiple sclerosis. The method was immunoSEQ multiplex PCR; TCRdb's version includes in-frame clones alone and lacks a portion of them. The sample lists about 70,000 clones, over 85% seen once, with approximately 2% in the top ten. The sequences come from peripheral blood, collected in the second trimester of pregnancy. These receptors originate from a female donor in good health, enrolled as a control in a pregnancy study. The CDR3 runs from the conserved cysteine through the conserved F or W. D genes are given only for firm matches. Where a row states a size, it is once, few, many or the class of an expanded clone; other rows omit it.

CDR3: CASSFLEGSPRSEQYF
DNA: TGTGCCAGCAGCTTTCTGGAGGGGTCACCTCGGAGCGAGCAGTACTTC
size: NA
length: 16
D: NA
J: TRBJ2-7
V: TRBV7-2

CDR3: CASSIRQNQPQHF
DNA: TGTGCCAGCAGCATCCGACAGAATCAGCCCCAGCATTTT
size: NA
length: 13
D: NA
J: TRBJ1-5
V: TRBV9

CDR3: CASSRYQTGGSGYTF
DNA: TGTGCCAGCAGCCGATACCAGACAGGGGGGTCTGGCTACACCTTC
size: NA
length: 15
D: TRBD1
J: TRBJ1-2
V: TRBV9

CDR3: CANKGGGTDTQYF
DNA: TGTGCCAACAAGGGGGGGGGCACAGATACGCAGTATTTT
size: NA
length: 13
D: NA
J: TRBJ2-3
V: TRBV2

CDR3: CASSLSIGELFF
DNA: TGTGCCAGCAGCCTATCTATCGGGGAGCTGTTTTTT
size: NA
length: 12
D: NA
J: TRBJ2-2
V: TRBV9

CDR3: CASSGQANTEAFF
DNA: TGTGCCAGCAGTGGCCAGGCTAACACTGAAGCTTTCTTT
size: NA
length: 13
D: NA
J: TRBJ1-1
V: TRBV6-1

CDR3: CASSTRQGLYEQYF
DNA: TGTGCCAGCAGTACCCGACAGGGCTTATACGAGCAGTACTTC
size: NA
length: 14
D: TRBD1
J: TRBJ2-7
V: TRBV28

CDR3: CASDSGGNQPQHF
DNA: TGTGCCAGTGATTCGGGGGGCAATCAGCCCCAGCATTTT
size: NA
length: 13
D: NA
J: TRBJ1-5
V: TRBV19

CDR3: CASSVFVGDEQYF
DNA: TGTGCCAGCAGCGTATTTGTCGGGGACGAGCAGTACTTC
size: NA
length: 13
D: NA
J: TRBJ2-7
V: TRBV9

CDR3: CASSPGVAGSSYEQYF
DNA: TGTGCCAGCAGTCCAGGGGTGGCTGGGAGCTCCTACGAGCAGTACTTC
size: NA
length: 16
D: NA
J: TRBJ2-7
V: TRBV27

CDR3: CASSEGRLNQPQHF
DNA: TGCGCCAGCAGTGAAGGGAGGCTCAATCAGCCCCAGCATTTT
size: NA
length: 14
D: NA
J: TRBJ1-5
V: TRBV23-1

CDR3: CASSFWGRGTGELFF
DNA: TGTGCCAGCAGCTTCTGGGGGCGTGGCACCGGGGAGCTGTTTTTT
size: NA
length: 15
D: NA
J: TRBJ2-2
V: TRBV7-9

CDR3: CASSPRDNEQFF
DNA: TGTGCCAGCTCACCCAGGGACAATGAGCAGTTCTTC
size: NA
length: 12
D: NA
J: TRBJ2-1
V: TRBV18

CDR3: CASSLTTVRTYNEQFF
DNA: TGTGCCAGCAGCTTAACGACAGTCAGAACCTACAATGAGCAGTTCTTC
size: NA
length: 16
D: NA
J: TRBJ2-1
V: TRBV7-8

CDR3: CASDRQGSNQPQHF
DNA: TGTGCCAGCGACAGACAGGGAAGCAATCAGCCCCAGCATTTT
size: NA
length: 14
D: TRBD1
J: TRBJ1-5
V: TRBV18

CDR3: CASSIGAGRGHQPQHF
DNA: TGTGCCAGTAGTATAGGGGCAGGGAGGGGTCATCAGCCCCAGCATTTT
size: NA
length: 16
D: NA
J: TRBJ1-5
V: TRBV19

CDR3: CASSPGQGKNTGELFF
DNA: TGTGCCAGCTCCCCGGGACAGGGGAAGAACACCGGGGAGCTGTTTTTT
size: NA
length: 16
D: TRBD1
J: TRBJ2-2
V: TRBV18

CDR3: CASSEYLGAGANVLTF
DNA: TGTGCCAGCAGTGAATATCTGGGAGCTGGGGCCAACGTCCTGACTTTC
size: NA
length: 16
D: NA
J: TRBJ2-6
V: TRBV25-1

CDR3: CAWSVGGDQPQHF
DNA: TGTGCCTGGAGTGTAGGCGGGGATCAGCCCCAGCATTTT
size: NA
length: 13
D: NA
J: TRBJ1-5
V: TRBV30

CDR3: CASSLDPDTSNQPQHF
DNA: TGCGCCAGCAGCTTGGATCCGGACACCTCCAATCAGCCCCAGCATTTT
size: NA
length: 16
D: NA
J: TRBJ1-5
V: TRBV5-1

CDR3: CASSFDGGNTEAFF
DNA: TGTGCCAGCAGCTTCGACGGGGGTAACACTGAAGCTTTCTTT
size: NA
length: 14
D: NA
J: TRBJ1-1
V: TRBV7-3

CDR3: CASSLSREYTEAFF
DNA: TGTGCCAGCAGTTTAAGCAGGGAATATACTGAAGCTTTCTTT
size: NA
length: 14
D: NA
J: TRBJ1-1
V: TRBV27

CDR3: CASSQDGDFYGYTF
DNA: TGCGCCAGCAGCCAAGACGGGGATTTCTATGGCTACACCTTC
size: NA
length: 14
D: NA
J: TRBJ1-2
V: TRBV4-1

CDR3: CASSLNRRNTGELFF
DNA: TGTGCCAGCAGCTTGAACAGAAGGAACACCGGGGAGCTGTTTTTT
size: NA
length: 15
D: NA
J: TRBJ2-2
V: TRBV5-4

CDR3: CAIIVGPSYSNQPQHF
DNA: TGTGCCATCATCGTGGGCCCTTCCTATAGCAATCAGCCCCAGCATTTT
size: NA
length: 16
D: NA
J: TRBJ1-5
V: TRBV10-3

CDR3: CASSQDPRDSHNTGELFF
DNA: TGCGCCAGCAGCCAAGATCCGAGAGACAGCCATAACACCGGGGAGCTGTTTTTT
size: NA
length: 18
D: NA
J: TRBJ2-2
V: TRBV4-3

CDR3: CASTTSGLAGTDTYNEQFF
DNA: TGTGCCAGTACCACCTCAGGGCTAGCGGGGACTGATACCTACAATGAGCAGTTCTTC
size: NA
length: 19
D: TRBD2
J: TRBJ2-1
V: TRBV19

CDR3: CASSEAVGTERLGQYF
DNA: TGTGCCAGCAGTGAAGCAGTTGGGACAGAACGGCTGGGGCAGTACTTC
size: once
length: 16
D: TRBD1
J: TRBJ2-7
V: TRBV2

CDR3: CAWSVWGQGNEQFF
DNA: TGTGCCTGGAGTGTTTGGGGACAGGGCAATGAGCAGTTCTTC
size: once
length: 14
D: TRBD1
J: TRBJ2-1
V: TRBV30

CDR3: CASMDRVANTGELFF
DNA: TGTGCCAGCATGGACAGAGTCGCGAACACCGGGGAGCTGTTTTTT
size: NA
length: 15
D: NA
J: TRBJ2-2
V: TRBV2

CDR3: CASSDFQRATNEKLFF
DNA: TGTGCCAGCAGCGACTTCCAGAGGGCAACTAATGAAAAACTGTTTTTT
size: NA
length: 16
D: NA
J: TRBJ1-4
V: TRBV4-2

CDR3: CASRITSNEQFF
DNA: TGTGCCAGCAGGATCACTAGCAATGAGCAGTTCTTC
size: NA
length: 12
D: NA
J: TRBJ2-1
V: TRBV2

CDR3: CASSLSSASGGETQYF
DNA: TGTGCCAGCAGCCTCAGTTCTGCTAGCGGGGGAGAGACCCAGTACTTC
size: once
length: 16
D: TRBD2
J: TRBJ2-5
V: TRBV7-2

CDR3: CASSLNSLEAFF
DNA: TGTGCCAGCAGCTTAAATAGCCTAGAAGCTTTCTTT
size: NA
length: 12
D: NA
J: TRBJ1-1
V: TRBV7-9

CDR3: CASSREENYGYTF
DNA: TGTGCCAGCAGCCGGGAGGAGAACTATGGCTACACCTTC
size: NA
length: 13
D: NA
J: TRBJ1-2
V: TRBV5-4

CDR3: CASSRTLGGQGYNEQFF
DNA: TGTGCCAGCAGCCGGACTCTGGGGGGACAGGGCTACAATGAGCAGTTCTTC
size: NA
length: 17
D: TRBD1
J: TRBJ2-1
V: TRBV5-4

CDR3: CASSQEPGGSGGETQYF
DNA: TGTGCCAGCAGCCAAGAACCCGGCGGGAGCGGGGGGGAGACCCAGTACTTC
size: NA
length: 17
D: TRBD2
J: TRBJ2-5
V: TRBV4-2

CDR3: CASRLDRSSYNSPLHF
DNA: TGTGCCAGCCGTTTGGACAGGAGCTCCTATAATTCACCCCTCCACTTT
size: NA
length: 16
D: TRBD1
J: TRBJ1-6
V: TRBV27

CDR3: CASSHQLRRTEPSNYGYTF
DNA: TGCGCCAGCAGCCACCAACTCAGGCGGACAGAACCTTCTAACTATGGCTACACCTTC
size: NA
length: 19
D: NA
J: TRBJ1-2
V: TRBV4-1

CDR3: CASSSPGHEGYTF
DNA: TGTGCCAGCAGCTCGCCAGGACACGAGGGCTACACCTTC
size: NA
length: 13
D: NA
J: TRBJ1-2
V: TRBV7-9

CDR3: CASSLGTGYTEAFF
DNA: TGTGCCAGCAGCTTAGGGACAGGGTATACTGAAGCTTTCTTT
size: NA
length: 14
D: TRBD1
J: TRBJ1-1
V: TRBV7-9

CDR3: CASSLERFSEQYF
DNA: TGTGCCAGCAGCTTAGAGAGGTTCAGCGAGCAGTACTTC
size: NA
length: 13
D: NA
J: TRBJ2-7
V: TRBV11-2

CDR3: CASSPTGSATNEKLFF
DNA: TGTGCCAGCAGCCCTACAGGGAGTGCAACTAATGAAAAACTGTTTTTT
size: NA
length: 16
D: NA
J: TRBJ1-4
V: TRBV7-9

CDR3: CASRAQGVFTDTQYF
DNA: TGTGCCAGCAGGGCCCAAGGGGTTTTCACAGATACGCAGTATTTT
size: NA
length: 15
D: NA
J: TRBJ2-3
V: TRBV6-6

CDR3: CAWSPGHLEKLFF
DNA: TGTGCCTGGAGCCCGGGACATCTCGAAAAACTGTTTTTT
size: NA
length: 13
D: NA
J: TRBJ1-4
V: TRBV30

CDR3: CAWGESGSEAFF
DNA: TGTGCCTGGGGGGAATCCGGGAGTGAAGCTTTCTTT
size: few
length: 12
D: NA
J: TRBJ1-1
V: TRBV30

CDR3: CASSQVISRGNTEAFF
DNA: TGCGCCAGCAGCCAGGTGATCTCCAGGGGGAACACTGAAGCTTTCTTT
size: NA
length: 16
D: NA
J: TRBJ1-1
V: TRBV4-3

CDR3: CASSARTGTLFF
DNA: TGTGCCAGCAGTGCAAGGACAGGTACTCTGTTTTTT
size: NA
length: 12
D: TRBD1
J: TRBJ1-4
V: TRBV6-1

CDR3: CASKASGSGTGELFF
DNA: TGTGCCAGCAAAGCTTCGGGGTCCGGGACCGGGGAGCTGTTTTTT
size: NA
length: 15
D: NA
J: TRBJ2-2
V: TRBV7-9

CDR3: CASSLVGTSGGGTYNEQFF
DNA: TGCGCCAGCAGCTTGGTCGGGACTAGCGGGGGTGGGACCTACAATGAGCAGTTCTTC
size: NA
length: 19
D: TRBD2
J: TRBJ2-1
V: TRBV5-1

CDR3: CASSAPGSGNTIYF
DNA: TGTGCCAGCAGCGCCCCAGGCTCTGGAAACACCATATATTTT
size: NA
length: 14
D: NA
J: TRBJ1-3
V: TRBV9

CDR3: CASSLGSSYEQYF
DNA: TGCGCCAGCAGTTTGGGGAGCTCCTACGAGCAGTACTTC
size: NA
length: 13
D: NA
J: TRBJ2-7
V: TRBV5-1

CDR3: CASSSQATGLNYGYTF
DNA: TGTGCCAGCAGCTCCCAAGCAACAGGCCTCAACTATGGCTACACCTTC
size: NA
length: 16
D: NA
J: TRBJ1-2
V: TRBV13

CDR3: CASSLEGLATGELFF
DNA: TGTGCCAGCAGCTTGGAAGGACTAGCTACCGGGGAGCTGTTTTTT
size: NA
length: 15
D: TRBD2
J: TRBJ2-2
V: TRBV5-4